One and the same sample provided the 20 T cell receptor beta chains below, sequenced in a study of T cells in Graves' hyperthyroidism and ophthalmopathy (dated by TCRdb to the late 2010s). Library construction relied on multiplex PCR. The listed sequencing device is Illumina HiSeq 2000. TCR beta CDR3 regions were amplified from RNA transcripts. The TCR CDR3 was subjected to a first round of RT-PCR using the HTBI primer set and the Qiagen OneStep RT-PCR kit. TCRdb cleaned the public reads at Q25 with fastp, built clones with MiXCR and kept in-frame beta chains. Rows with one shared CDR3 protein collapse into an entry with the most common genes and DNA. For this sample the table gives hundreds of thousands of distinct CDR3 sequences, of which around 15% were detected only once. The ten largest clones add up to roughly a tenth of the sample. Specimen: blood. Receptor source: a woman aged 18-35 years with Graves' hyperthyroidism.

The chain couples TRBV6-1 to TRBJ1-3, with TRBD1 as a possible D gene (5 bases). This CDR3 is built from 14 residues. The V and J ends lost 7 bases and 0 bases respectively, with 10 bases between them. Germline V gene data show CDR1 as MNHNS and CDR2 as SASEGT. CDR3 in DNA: TGTGCCAGCACCCGAGGGGACTCTGGAAACACCATATATTTT. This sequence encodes CASTRGDSGNTIYF.

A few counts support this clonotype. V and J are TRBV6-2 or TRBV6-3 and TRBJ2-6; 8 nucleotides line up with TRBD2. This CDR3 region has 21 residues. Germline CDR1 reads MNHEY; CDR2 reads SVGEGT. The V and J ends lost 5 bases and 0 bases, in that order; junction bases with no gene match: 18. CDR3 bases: TGTGCCAGCAGTCCAATAGCAAGCGGGAGTTACGAATACTCTGGGGCCAACGTCCTGACTTTC. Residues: CASSPIASGSYEYSGANVLTF.

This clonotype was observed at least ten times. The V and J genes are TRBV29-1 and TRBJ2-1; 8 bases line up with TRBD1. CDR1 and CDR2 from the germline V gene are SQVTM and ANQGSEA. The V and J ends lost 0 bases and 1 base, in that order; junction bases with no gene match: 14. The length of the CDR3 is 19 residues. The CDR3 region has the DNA TGCAGCGTTGAAGATCCGGGACAGGCCTCGACTCGGTCCTACAATGAGCAGTTCTTC. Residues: CSVEDPGQASTRSYNEQFF.

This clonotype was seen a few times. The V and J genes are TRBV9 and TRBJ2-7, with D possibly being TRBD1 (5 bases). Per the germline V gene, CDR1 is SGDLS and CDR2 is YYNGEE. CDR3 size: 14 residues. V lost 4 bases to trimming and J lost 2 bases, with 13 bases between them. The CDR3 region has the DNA TGTGCCAGCAGCTTTCAGGACAACCCCTACGAGCAGTACTTC. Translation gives CASSFQDNPYEQYF.

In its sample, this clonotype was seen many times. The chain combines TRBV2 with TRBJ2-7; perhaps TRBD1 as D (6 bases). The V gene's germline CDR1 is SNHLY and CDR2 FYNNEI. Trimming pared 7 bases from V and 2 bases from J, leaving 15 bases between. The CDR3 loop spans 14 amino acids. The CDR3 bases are TGTGCCAGCAAACTCAGGGGATTAGCCTACGAGCAGTACTTC. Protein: CASKLRGLAYEQYF.

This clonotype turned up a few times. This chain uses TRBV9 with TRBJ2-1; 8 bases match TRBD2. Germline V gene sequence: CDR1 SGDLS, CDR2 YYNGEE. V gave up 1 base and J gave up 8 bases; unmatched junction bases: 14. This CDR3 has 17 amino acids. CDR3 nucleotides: TGTGCCAGCAGCGTAATTTTTACGGGAGGGCCTTCCGATGAGCAGTTCTTC. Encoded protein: CASSVIFTGGPSDEQFF.

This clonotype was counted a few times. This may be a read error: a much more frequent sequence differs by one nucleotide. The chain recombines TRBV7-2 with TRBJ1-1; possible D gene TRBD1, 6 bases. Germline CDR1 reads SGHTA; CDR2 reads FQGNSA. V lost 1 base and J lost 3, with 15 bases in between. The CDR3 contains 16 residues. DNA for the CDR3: TGTGCCAGCAGCTTAGGGGCAGGGGTAAGCGACACTGAAGCTTTCTTT. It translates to CASSLGAGVSDTEAFF.

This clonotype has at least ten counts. The CDR3 nucleotides read TGTGCCAGCAGTTTCCTGATGAACACTGAAGCTTTCTTT. Translation: CASSFLMNTEAFF. V usage is TRBV28 and J usage is TRBJ1-1; D unclear. With 3 bases removed from V and 0 bases from J, the gap between germline ends came to 5 bases. The CDR3 spans 13 residues. Germline V CDR1 and CDR2: MDHEN, SYDVKM.

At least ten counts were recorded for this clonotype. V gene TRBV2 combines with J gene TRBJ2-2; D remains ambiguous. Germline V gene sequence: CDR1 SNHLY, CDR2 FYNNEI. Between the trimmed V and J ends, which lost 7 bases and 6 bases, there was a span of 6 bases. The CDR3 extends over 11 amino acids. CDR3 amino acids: CASIAAGELFF. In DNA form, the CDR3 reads TGTGCCAGCATTGCGGCCGGGGAGCTGTTTTTT. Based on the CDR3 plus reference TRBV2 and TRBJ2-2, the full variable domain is EPEVTQTPSHQVTQMGQEVILRCVPISNHLYFYWYRQILGQKVEFLVSFYNNEISEKSEIFDDQFSVERPDGSNFTLKIRSTKLEDSAMYFCASIAAGELFFGEGSRLTVL.

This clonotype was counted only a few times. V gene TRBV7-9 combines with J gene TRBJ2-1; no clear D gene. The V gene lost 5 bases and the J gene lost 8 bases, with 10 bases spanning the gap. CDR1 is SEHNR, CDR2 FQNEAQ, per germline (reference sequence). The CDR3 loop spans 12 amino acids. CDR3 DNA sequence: TGTGCCAGCAGCCCCACTCCCCATGAGCAGTTCTTC. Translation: CASSPTPHEQFF.

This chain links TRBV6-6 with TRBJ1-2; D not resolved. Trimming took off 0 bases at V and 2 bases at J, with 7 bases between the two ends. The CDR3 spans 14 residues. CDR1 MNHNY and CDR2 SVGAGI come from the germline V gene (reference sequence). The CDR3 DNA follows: TGTGCCAGCAGTTACTCCCCCAGAAACTATGGCTACACCTTC. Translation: CASSYSPRNYGYTF.

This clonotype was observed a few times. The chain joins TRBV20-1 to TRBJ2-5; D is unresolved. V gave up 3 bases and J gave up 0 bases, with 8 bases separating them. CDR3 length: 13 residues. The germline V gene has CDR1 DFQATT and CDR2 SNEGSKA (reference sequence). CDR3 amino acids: CSASYADQETQYF. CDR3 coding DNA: TGCAGTGCTAGTTATGCAGACCAAGAGACCCAGTACTTC.

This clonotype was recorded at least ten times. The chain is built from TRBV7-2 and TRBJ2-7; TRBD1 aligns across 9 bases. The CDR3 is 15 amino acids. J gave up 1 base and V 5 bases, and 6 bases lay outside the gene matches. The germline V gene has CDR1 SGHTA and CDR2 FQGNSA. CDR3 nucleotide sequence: TGTGCCAGCAGCCCCTCACAGGGGGCTTCCTACGAGCAGTACTTC. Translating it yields CASSPSQGASYEQYF.

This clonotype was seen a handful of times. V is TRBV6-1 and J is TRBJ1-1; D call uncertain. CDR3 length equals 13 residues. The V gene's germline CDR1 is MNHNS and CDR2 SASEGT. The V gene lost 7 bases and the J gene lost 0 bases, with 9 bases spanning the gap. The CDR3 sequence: CASNEGMNTEAFF. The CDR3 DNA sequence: TGTGCCAGCAATGAGGGAATGAACACTGAAGCTTTCTTT.

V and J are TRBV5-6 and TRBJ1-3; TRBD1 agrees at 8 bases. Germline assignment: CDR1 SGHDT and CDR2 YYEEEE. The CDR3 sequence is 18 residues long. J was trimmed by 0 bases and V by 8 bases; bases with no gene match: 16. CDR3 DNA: TGTGCCAGTATGGGTTTTCTCCCGGACAGGGCCTCTGGAAACACCATATATTTT. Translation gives CASMGFLPDRASGNTIYF.

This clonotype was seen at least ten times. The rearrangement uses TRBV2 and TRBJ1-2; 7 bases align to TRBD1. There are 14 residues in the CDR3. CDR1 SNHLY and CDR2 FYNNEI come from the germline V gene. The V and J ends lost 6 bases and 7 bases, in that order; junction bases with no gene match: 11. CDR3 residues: CASRSYDREGGYTF. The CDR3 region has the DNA TGTGCCAGCAGGTCCTACGACAGGGAGGGTGGCTACACCTTC.

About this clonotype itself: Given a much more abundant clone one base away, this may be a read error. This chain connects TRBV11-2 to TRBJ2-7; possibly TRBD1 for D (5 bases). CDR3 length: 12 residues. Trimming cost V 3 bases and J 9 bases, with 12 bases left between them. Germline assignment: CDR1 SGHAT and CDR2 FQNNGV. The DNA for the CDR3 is TGTGCCAGCAGCTTTATCAGGGCCGTGCAGTACTTC. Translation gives CASSFIRAVQYF.

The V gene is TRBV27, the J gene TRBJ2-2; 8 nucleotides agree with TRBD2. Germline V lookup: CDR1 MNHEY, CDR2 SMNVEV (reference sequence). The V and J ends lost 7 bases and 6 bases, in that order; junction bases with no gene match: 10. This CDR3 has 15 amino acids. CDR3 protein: CASTRVSGSPGELFF. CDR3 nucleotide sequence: TGTGCCAGCACCCGGGTGAGCGGGAGTCCCGGGGAGCTGTTTTTT.

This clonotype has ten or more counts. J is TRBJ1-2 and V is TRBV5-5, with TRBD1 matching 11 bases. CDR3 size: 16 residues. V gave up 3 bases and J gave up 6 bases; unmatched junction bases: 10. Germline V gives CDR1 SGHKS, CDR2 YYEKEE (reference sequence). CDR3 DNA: TGTGCCAGCAGCTCGATCCCTGGACAGGGGGCGGATGGCTACACCTTC. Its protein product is CASSSIPGQGADGYTF.

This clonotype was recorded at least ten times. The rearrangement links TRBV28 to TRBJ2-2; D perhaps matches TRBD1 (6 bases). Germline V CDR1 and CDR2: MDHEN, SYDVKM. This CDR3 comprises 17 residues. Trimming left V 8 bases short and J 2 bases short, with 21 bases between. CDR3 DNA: TGTGCCAGCGGATCACTCCACAGGGCCCTTAACACCGGGGAGCTGTTTTTT. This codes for CASGSLHRALNTGELFF.